This T cell receptor beta chain stems from a study of OX40 agonist ivuxolimab in advanced cancers. Study context: Intravenous ivuxolimab was administered to patients every 2 weeks at 0.01 to 10 mg/kg.

Study-level results: Undetermined was the antigen specificity of the expanded peripheral T cells. CD8+ T cells averaged more expanded clones than CD4+. Among the lowest peripheral clonal expansion occurred in 0.1-3.0 mg/kg partial responders.

TCRdb's table, derived via immunoSEQ multiplex PCR, lists solely in-frame clones and lacks some. The sample lists 45,000 to 60,000 clones, less than 90% seen once, with under 30% in the top ten. Germline V gene data show CDR1 as LGHNA and CDR2 as YNFKEQ. With V trimmed by 3 bases and J by 8 bases, 5 bases remained unmatched. The CDR3 covers 13 residues. This clone was observed a handful of times. Antigen specificity is unknown. The gene calls are TRBV4-2 and TRBJ1-2; the match to TRBD1 covers 8 bases. Sample: CD4+ or CD8+ T cells sorted from blood, taken in a trial of the OX40 agonist ivuxolimab. The receptor's source is an adult with an advanced solid tumor such as melanoma, head and neck, liver or kidney cancer. The CDR3 is CASSHGQGYGYTF. CDR3 bases: TGTGCCAGCAGCCATGGACAGGGTTACGGCTACACCTTC.